The subject of this entry is one T cell receptor (beta chain). What it binds is not known. The data are from a study of PD-1 blockade in classical Hodgkin lymphoma. Study results and limitations: Newly diagnosed patients were said to have less baseline TCR diversity than healthy donors did.

Here immunoSEQ multiplex PCR was the method, and the copy in TCRdb shows in-frame clones only, minus some. The sample consists of 70,000 or so clones, about 93% of them appearing once. The germline V gene has CDR1 SGHRS and CDR2 YFSETQ. The CDR3 totals 14 residues. V shed 5 bases and J 3 bases; nucleotides not matched to a gene: 7. Regarding time point: newly diagnosed, previously untreated cHL patient sample. Comparison PBMCs came from previously untreated, newly diagnosed classical Hodgkin lymphoma patients. The sequenced sample consisted of peripheral blood mononuclear cells (PBMCs). This TCR was recovered from a human donor with classical Hodgkin lymphoma. This sequence joins TRBV5-1 and TRBJ2-5; 7 bases map to TRBD2. The CDR3 DNA reads TGCGCCAGCAGTTCGGGGGGAGTGGAAGAGACCCAGTACTTC. As protein: CASSSGGVEETQYF.